This T cell receptor beta chain was sequenced during a study of cytomegalovirus exposure and HLA in healthy donors. General study findings and limits: Later findings reportedly placed an Asian-associated ancestry cluster below the roughly 670-donor mean for N-insertions. Researchers had no immune exposure information except CMV serostatus available.

The primer mix had 60 Vbeta and 13 Jbeta primers. The protocol was immunoSEQ multiplex PCR, while the TCRdb copy is restricted to in-frame clones and leaves out a portion. Of roughly 200,000 clones listed, around 77% are singletons. Of note for this clone: Its specificity is not known.

The specimen was PBMCs. This receptor was obtained from a man aged 25 to 40 in good health and CMV-seronegative.

CDR3 residues: CASRKLGSYEQYF. The CDR3 DNA is TGTGCCAGCAGAAAACTGGGGAGCTACGAGCAGTACTTC. The rearrangement uses TRBV11-2 and TRBJ2-7; possible D gene TRBD2, 5 bases. V was trimmed by 6 bases and J by 3 bases, leaving 12 bases between them. The germline gives CDR1 SGHAT, CDR2 FQNNGV. The CDR3 is 13 amino acids.